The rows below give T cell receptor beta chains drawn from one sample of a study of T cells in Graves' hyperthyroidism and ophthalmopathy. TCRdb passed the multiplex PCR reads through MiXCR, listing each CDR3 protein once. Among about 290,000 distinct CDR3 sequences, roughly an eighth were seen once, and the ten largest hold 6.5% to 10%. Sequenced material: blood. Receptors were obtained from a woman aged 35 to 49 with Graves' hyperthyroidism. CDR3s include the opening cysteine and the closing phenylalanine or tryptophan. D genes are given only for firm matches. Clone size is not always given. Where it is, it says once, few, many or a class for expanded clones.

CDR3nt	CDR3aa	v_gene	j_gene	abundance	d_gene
.	CASSSSGQTYEQYF	TRBV7-9	TRBJ2-7	many	.
TGTGCCAGCACGACAGGGTGGAACACTGAAGCTTTCTTT	CASTTGWNTEAFF	TRBV2	TRBJ1-1	many	TRBD1
TGTGCCAGCACTCCTCGGGGGACGGTGTCCTACGAGCAGTACTTC	CASTPRGTVSYEQYF	TRBV27	TRBJ2-7	few	.
TGTGCCAGCAATCTCGGGGACAGCCACACAGATACGCAGTATTTT	CASNLGDSHTDTQYF	TRBV6-1	TRBJ2-3	many	TRBD1
TGTGCCAGCAGCTTATGGACAGGGGGCCATATGAACACTGAAGCTTTCTTT	CASSLWTGGHMNTEAFF	TRBV7-2	TRBJ1-1	many	TRBD1
TGTGCCTGGACCCTCGGGCGGACAGGGGGGTGTGGGTACAATGAGCAGTTCTTC	CAWTLGRTGGCGYNEQFF	TRBV30	TRBJ2-1	few	TRBD1
TGCAGCGTTGTGCAACAGGGAGGCTACACCTTC	CSVVQQGGYTF	TRBV29-1	TRBJ1-2	.	.
TGTGCCAAAAGACAGACTCTTAAGGAGCAGCCCCAGCATTTT	CAKRQTLKEQPQHF	TRBV2	TRBJ1-5	.	.
TGTGCCAGCATCGGACCTAGCGGCCGGCGCTCCTACGAGCAGTACTTC	CASIGPSGRRSYEQYF	TRBV28	TRBJ2-7	many	TRBD2
TGTGCCAGCAGCTTAATGGTAGCGGGAGATAATGAGCAGTTCTTC	CASSLMVAGDNEQFF	TRBV7-2	TRBJ2-1	.	TRBD2
TGTGCCAGCAGCCAAGGAAGAGTGGATACGCAGTATTTT	CASSQGRVDTQYF	TRBV3-1	TRBJ2-3	many	.
TGTGCCACCAGGGACAGTCGGAACTATGGCTACACCTTC	CATRDSRNYGYTF	TRBV24-1	TRBJ1-2	many	.
TGTGCCAGCAGTTTGTCTTTCCAGGGGGCAGCTAATGAAAAACTGTTTTTT	CASSLSFQGAANEKLFF	TRBV28	TRBJ1-4	.	TRBD1
TGTGCCAGCAGCCCTATGGACAGGGGGGGAGCTTTCTTT	CASSPMDRGGAFF	TRBV3-1	TRBJ1-1	many	TRBD1
TGTGCCAGCAGTTCCCCCGACCTAGCGGGCACAGATACGCAGTATTTT	CASSSPDLAGTDTQYF	TRBV7-9	TRBJ2-3	many	TRBD2
TGTGCCAGCAGGCGGGGGGACGGATACACTGAAGCTTTCTTT	CASRRGDGYTEAFF	TRBV6-1	TRBJ1-1	many	.
TGTGCCAGCAGCCAAGCGGCTGACAATCAGCCCCAGCATTTT	CASSQAADNQPQHF	TRBV3-1	TRBJ1-5	many	.
TGTGCCAGCAGCCGGGACGGAACCTACGAGCAGTACTTC	CASSRDGTYEQYF	TRBV6-1	TRBJ2-7	.	.
TGTGCCGGGTGGGCTCATCCAGGAAACACCATATATTTT	CAGWAHPGNTIYF	TRBV30	TRBJ1-3	many	.
TGTGCCACCACCCAACAGGGGCACGGCTATGAGCAGTTCTTC	CATTQQGHGYEQFF	TRBV15	TRBJ2-1	many	TRBD1
TGTGCCAGCAGCGCCGGACCAGCGGGGTCACCCTACAATGAGCAGTTCTTC	CASSAGPAGSPYNEQFF	TRBV7-9	TRBJ2-1	few	TRBD2
TGTGCCAGCAGCCAAGATAAGGGGGCCGCATCACCCCTCCACTTT	CASSQDKGAASPLHF	TRBV3-1	TRBJ1-6	few	TRBD1
TGTGCCAGTAGTCCCCAGCTGGCTGGAAACACCATATATTTT	CASSPQLAGNTIYF	TRBV19	TRBJ1-3	few	.
TGTGCCAGCAGCTTAGTAGGGACAGGGGCAGATACGCAGTATTTT	CASSLVGTGADTQYF	TRBV7-2	TRBJ2-3	many	TRBD1
TGTGCCATCAGGGAGGGACAGGGGGACTATGAAAAACTGTTTTTT	CAIREGQGDYEKLFF	TRBV10-3	TRBJ1-4	few	TRBD1
TGCGCCAGCAGCTCCGGGACTCGCGGGAGCTCCTATAATTCACCCCTCCACTTT	CASSSGTRGSSYNSPLHF	TRBV5-1	TRBJ1-6	many	.
TGCAGTGCTAGGGGGCTAGCGGGAGAGTACAATGAGCAGTTCTTC	CSARGLAGEYNEQFF	TRBV20-1	TRBJ2-1	.	TRBD2
TGTGCCAGCAGTGTATGGCGTCCGAGCACAGATACGCAGTATTTT	CASSVWRPSTDTQYF	TRBV2	TRBJ2-3	many	.
TGTGCCAGCAGCTTATGGGCTAGCGGGACCGAGCAGTACTTC	CASSLWASGTEQYF	TRBV11-1	TRBJ2-7	many	TRBD2
TGTGCCAGCAGCTTGGAAGGGCAGACTTCCTCCTTTGAGCAGTACTTC	CASSLEGQTSSFEQYF	TRBV5-4	TRBJ2-7	.	.
TGCAGTGCTAGGTTCGCGGGAGGGCCTCCGCAGTATTTT	CSARFAGGPPQYF	TRBV20-1	TRBJ2-3	many	TRBD2
TGCGCCAGCAGCCAAGAGTTCCCTAGCGGGAGCAGTACAGATACGCAGTATTTT	CASSQEFPSGSSTDTQYF	TRBV4-1	TRBJ2-3	many	TRBD2
TGCGCCACCTCTTCTTACCCCAGCTCTGGAAACACCATATATTTT	CATSSYPSSGNTIYF	TRBV4-1	TRBJ1-3	.	.
TGTGCCAGCAGTTACAATGTAGCGGGAGCCCACGAGCAGTACTTC	CASSYNVAGAHEQYF	TRBV6-2/TRBV6-3	TRBJ2-7	many	TRBD2
TGTGCTAGCAGCTTAGGCACAGGTCATCAGCCCCAGCATTTT	CASSLGTGHQPQHF	TRBV7-7	TRBJ1-5	.	.
TGTGCCAGCAGTGAAGCGCAGCCCACAGATACGCAGTATTTT	CASSEAQPTDTQYF	TRBV2	TRBJ2-3	many	.
TGCAGCGCCCCGGGGGCTCTCCTAAACAATGAGCAGTTCTTC	CSAPGALLNNEQFF	TRBV29-1	TRBJ2-1	few	.
TGCAGTGCTAGAGTCCTGGAGACCCAGTACTTC	CSARVLETQYF	TRBV20-1	TRBJ2-5	many	.
TGTGCCAGCAGTCGACTAAGAACCCAAGAGACCCAGTACTTC	CASSRLRTQETQYF	TRBV2	TRBJ2-5	many	.
TGTGCCAGCAGCCCTATCGAGCAGGGATACGGCTACACCTTC	CASSPIEQGYGYTF	TRBV14	TRBJ1-2	many	.
TGTGCCAGCAGCTTAGTGGCCCGCCAAGAGACCCAGTACTTC	CASSLVARQETQYF	TRBV7-9	TRBJ2-5	many	.
TGCAGTGCTAGCCCCCCGACCCGGCGGGGCGACGAGCAGTACTTC	CSASPPTRRGDEQYF	TRBV20-1	TRBJ2-7	many	.
TGTGCCAGCAGCTGGCGGGACCCCCCGATGGATACGCAGTATTTT	CASSWRDPPMDTQYF	TRBV11-2	TRBJ2-3	many	.